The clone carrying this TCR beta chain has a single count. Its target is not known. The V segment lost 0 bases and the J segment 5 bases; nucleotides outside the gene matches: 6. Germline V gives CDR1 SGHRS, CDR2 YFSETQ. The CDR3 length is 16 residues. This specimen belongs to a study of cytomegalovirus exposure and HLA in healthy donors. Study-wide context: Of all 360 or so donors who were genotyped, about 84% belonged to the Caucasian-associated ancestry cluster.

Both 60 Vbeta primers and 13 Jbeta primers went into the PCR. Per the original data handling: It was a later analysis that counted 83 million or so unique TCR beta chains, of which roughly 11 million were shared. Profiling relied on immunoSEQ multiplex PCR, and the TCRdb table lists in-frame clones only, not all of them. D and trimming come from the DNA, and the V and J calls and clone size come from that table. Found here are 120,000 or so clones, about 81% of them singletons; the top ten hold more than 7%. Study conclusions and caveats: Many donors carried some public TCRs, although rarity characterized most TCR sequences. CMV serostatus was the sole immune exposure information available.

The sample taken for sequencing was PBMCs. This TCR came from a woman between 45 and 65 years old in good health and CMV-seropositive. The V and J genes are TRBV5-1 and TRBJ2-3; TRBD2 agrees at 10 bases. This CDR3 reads CASSLGSSGSRDTQYF. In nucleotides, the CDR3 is TGCGCCAGCAGCTTGGGCTCTAGCGGGAGTAGAGATACGCAGTATTTT.